The entry that follows covers one T cell receptor (beta chain) sequence. These data are taken from a study of memory CD4+ T cells and cytomegalovirus serostatus. Single viable CD3+CD4+CD8-CD45RO+ cells were sorted as the memory CD4+ T cells. V was clipped by 4 bases and J by 1 base, with 11 bases between them. The germline gives CDR1 SGHTA, CDR2 FQGNSA. The CDR3 loop spans 14 amino acids. In the source study's methods: Out-of-frame sequences were removed, leaving about 2,300,000 distinct TCRbeta sequences. This table comes from immunoSEQ multiplex PCR, and its TCRdb copy is limited to in-frame clones, with some not included. V and J calls and clone size are as listed in that table; D and trimming were resolved from the DNA. The profile shows 50,000 or so clones, about 83% of them singletons.

The source is an adult in good health and CMV-seropositive. V is TRBV7-2 and J is TRBJ2-7, with D unresolved. The sample comprised memory CD4+ T cells from blood. CDR3 amino acids: CASSSVGDSYEQYF. CDR3 nucleotides: TGTGCCAGCAGCTCCGTCGGAGATTCCTACGAGCAGTACTTC.